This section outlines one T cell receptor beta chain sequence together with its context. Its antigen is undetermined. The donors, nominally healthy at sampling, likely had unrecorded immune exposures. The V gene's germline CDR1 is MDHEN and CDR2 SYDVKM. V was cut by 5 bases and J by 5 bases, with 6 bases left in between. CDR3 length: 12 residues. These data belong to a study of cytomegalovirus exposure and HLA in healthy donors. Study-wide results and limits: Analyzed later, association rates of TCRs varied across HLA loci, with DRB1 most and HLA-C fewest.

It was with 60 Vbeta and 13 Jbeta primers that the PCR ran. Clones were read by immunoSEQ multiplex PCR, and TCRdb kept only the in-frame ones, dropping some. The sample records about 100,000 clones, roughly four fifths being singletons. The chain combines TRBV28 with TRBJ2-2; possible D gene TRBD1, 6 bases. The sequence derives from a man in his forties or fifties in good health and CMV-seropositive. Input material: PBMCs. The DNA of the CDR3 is TGTGCCAGCAGTACAGGGACCGGGGAGCTGTTTTTT. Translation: CASSTGTGELFF.